This entry lists 24 T cell receptor beta chains sequenced from one sample in a study of T cells after yellow fever vaccination. TCRdb called the 5' RACE reads again in MiXCR, with one record for every CDR3 protein. The table records around 340,000 distinct CDR3 sequences, approximately 9% of them present only once. Here the sequenced sample was PBMCs, taken on the day of the first yellow fever vaccination. The receptors originated from a man aged 18 to 30 who received the YFV17D yellow fever vaccine.

The table lists this clonotype with many counts. V and J are TRBV7-2 and TRBJ2-7; D unresolved. The CDR3 length is 15 residues. Between the trimmed V and J ends, which lost 1 base and 3 bases, there was a span of 13 bases. CDR1 is SGHTA and CDR2 is FQGNSA in the germline V gene. The CDR3 protein is CASSLDGRRNYEQYF. CDR3 DNA sequence: TGTGCCAGCAGCTTAGATGGGCGGAGAAACTACGAGCAGTACTTC.

The rearrangement uses TRBV7-9 and TRBJ1-2; D is uncertain. V was trimmed by 3 bases and J by 4 bases, leaving 15 bases between them. The CDR3 is 15 amino acids. Per the germline V gene, CDR1 is SEHNR and CDR2 is FQNEAQ (reference sequence). DNA of the CDR3: TGTGCCAGCAGCTTTGCCCGGCCCGTTGGCTATGGCTACACCTTC. Its protein product is CASSFARPVGYGYTF.

This clonotype was seen a handful of times. The germline gene is not matched at one end of the junction; a read error may be the cause. This chain uses TRBV10-3 with TRBJ2-7, with TRBD1 identical over 9 bases. This CDR3 is 16 amino acids long. The germline gives CDR1 ENHRY, CDR2 SYGVKD. The DNA of the CDR3 is TGTGCCATCAGTGCGACCGGGACAGGGATCTCCCACGAGCAGTACTTC. Translation gives CAISATGTGISHEQYF.

CDR3 amino acids: CASERQANVGGYTF. The CDR3 DNA sequence: TGTGCCAGCGAAAGACAGGCCAACGTGGGCGGCTACACCTTC. This rearrangement joins TRBV6-1 to TRBJ1-2; the D gene is possibly TRBD1 (6 bases). CDR3 length: 14 amino acids. Per germline, CDR1 MNHNS and CDR2 SASEGT. Trimming pared 8 bases from V and 8 bases from J, leaving 21 bases between.

The V gene is TRBV5-4, the J gene TRBJ2-1; 16 bases are shared with TRBD2. Germline lookup yields CDR1 SGHNT and CDR2 YYREEE (reference sequence). The CDR3 spans 15 residues. The V and J ends lost 3 bases and 12 bases, in that order; junction bases with no gene match: 6. The chain's CDR3 is CASSSGTSGGVWQFF. CDR3 coding DNA: TGTGCCAGCAGCTCGGGGACTAGCGGGGGGGTATGGCAGTTCTTC.

This clonotype was recorded a few times. J is TRBJ2-3 and V is TRBV7-9; a possible D gene is TRBD2 (5 bases). CDR1 and CDR2 from the germline V gene are SEHNR and FQNEAQ (reference sequence). The V end was cut by 1 base, the J end by 3 bases, with 11 bases between. The CDR3 is 15 amino acids. The CDR3 protein is CASSLELGWTDTQYF. The DNA of the CDR3 is TGTGCCAGCAGCTTAGAACTAGGATGGACAGATACGCAGTATTTT.

Only a few counts were recorded for this clonotype. Here the CDR3 reads CSADWRTGGVGYTF. The CDR3 DNA sequence: TGCAGTGCCGATTGGAGGACAGGGGGCGTCGGCTACACCTTC. The chain employs TRBV20-1 and TRBJ1-2; the match to TRBD1 covers 11 bases. Germline V lookup: CDR1 DFQATT, CDR2 SNEGSKA (reference sequence). The CDR3 is 14 residues long. Trimming took 6 bases from V and 8 from J; bases not matched to a gene: 11.

This clonotype was picked up a small number of times. This sequence joins TRBV12-5 and TRBJ2-1; D is undetermined. Germline V gene lookup returns CDR1 LGHNT and CDR2 FRNRAP. The CDR3 is 17 residues long. V lost 2 bases and J lost 0, with 14 bases in between. The chain's CDR3 is CASGLRVWGSSYNEQFF. CDR3 DNA: TGTGCTAGTGGTTTGAGGGTGTGGGGTAGCTCCTACAATGAGCAGTTCTTC.

The genes are TRBV18 and TRBJ2-7, with 9 bases identical to TRBD2. The CDR3 has 15 residues. Germline-derived CDR1 and CDR2 are KGHSH and LQKENI. V lost 3 bases and J lost 3; bases outside the gene matches: 6. This CDR3 is CASSPVAGEHYEQYF. The CDR3 DNA reads TGTGCCAGCTCACCTGTAGCGGGGGAACACTACGAGCAGTACTTC.

In its sample, this clonotype was seen many times. The genes are TRBV10-1 and TRBJ1-1; no firm D call. CDR3 size: 13 residues. The germline V and J ends were trimmed by 5 bases and 1 base, with 8 bases remaining between them. Germline CDR1 and CDR2: WNHNN and SYGVQD (reference sequence). The CDR3 sequence is CASSRPGNTEAFF. The CDR3, as DNA: TGCGCCAGCAGTCGGCCTGGGAACACTGAAGCTTTCTTT.

The J gene is TRBJ1-1, the V gene TRBV12-3 or TRBV12-4; perhaps TRBD1 as D (5 bases). Deletions cut 7 bases from V and 4 bases from J, with 10 bases between. The CDR3 has 12 amino acids. The CDR3 nucleotides are TGTGCCAGCACCAACGGGGGCACTGAAGCTTTCTTT. It yields the protein CASTNGGTEAFF.

This clonotype showed up just a few times. V and J are TRBV3-1 and TRBJ2-2; TRBD2 is a possible D gene (6 bases). CDR3 length equals 13 residues. V lost 3 bases, J lost 6 bases, and 8 bases lay in between. Germline CDR1 LGHDT, CDR2 YNNKEL (reference sequence). CDR3 coding DNA: TGTGCCAGCAGCCATAGGGACTCCGGGGAGCTGTTTTTT. Translating gives CASSHRDSGELFF.

The rearrangement links TRBV28 to TRBJ2-7; tentative D call: TRBD1 (5 bases). Germline V gives CDR1 MDHEN, CDR2 SYDVKM. This CDR3 is 11 amino acids long. Written as DNA, the CDR3 is TGTTCCAGCACAGGTCGCTACGAGCAGTACGTC. Protein product: CSSTGRYEQYV.

The genes are TRBV6-2 or TRBV6-3 and TRBJ1-2, with unresolved D. The CDR3 length is 13 residues. V was cut by 6 bases and J by 4 bases, with 12 bases left in between. Per the germline V gene, CDR1 is MNHEY and CDR2 is SVGEGT. In nucleotides, the CDR3 is TGTGCCAGCAGGGGAGGACCGATCTATGGCTACACCTTC. Translation: CASRGGPIYGYTF.

About this clonotype: The limits of the CDR3 on the DNA are not certain, so only TCRdb's listed CDR3 is given. The J gene is TRBJ1-2, the V gene TRBV9; the table's TRBD1 call for D was not verified on the DNA. The CDR3 has 12 amino acids, counting both end residues. Germline assignment: CDR1 SGDLS and CDR2 YYNGEE. The CDR3 sequence is CASSVGTGAKNF.

The rearrangement links TRBV4-3 to TRBJ2-6, with 7 bases fitting TRBD1. Germline lookup yields CDR1 LGHNA and CDR2 YSLEER. With 3 bases clipped from V and 0 bases from J, the junction kept 5 bases outside the gene matches. The CDR3 contains 17 residues. This chain's CDR3 is CASSQGTASSGANVLTF. CDR3 nucleotide sequence: TGCGCCAGCAGCCAGGGGACAGCAAGCTCTGGGGCCAACGTCCTGACTTTC.

This clonotype was observed many times. V is TRBV5-6 and J is TRBJ2-5, with 9 bases aligning to TRBD1. Trimming removed 1 base from V and 5 bases from J; junction bases left unmatched: 9. Germline loops: CDR1 SGHDT, CDR2 YYEEEE. The CDR3 sequence is 16 residues long. CDR3 sequence (DNA): TGTGCCAGCAGCTTGTCTTGGACAGGGGCGATCGAGACCCAGTACTTC. This encodes CASSLSWTGAIETQYF.

V is TRBV28 and J is TRBJ2-7, with D perhaps TRBD1 (6 bases). CDR3 length equals 12 residues. Germline V gene data show CDR1 as MDHEN and CDR2 as SYDVKM. Deletions cut 8 bases from V and 5 bases from J, with 13 bases between. The CDR3 here is CASGYRVHEQYV. The CDR3 DNA reads as TGTGCCAGCGGATACAGGGTCCACGAGCAGTACGTC.

The V gene is TRBV6-5, the J gene TRBJ1-2; D not certain. V was clipped by 2 bases and J by 8 bases, with 12 bases between them. The CDR3 is 13 residues long. Germline values: CDR1 MNHEY, CDR2 SVGAGI. The CDR3 DNA sequence: TGTGCCAGCAGTTACAATAATTTGGTCGGCTACACCTTC. It codes for CASSYNNLVGYTF.

The chain links TRBV12-3 or TRBV12-4 to TRBJ2-2; D is possibly TRBD1 (6 bases). This CDR3 has 17 residues. The ends were cut back, 5 bases at V and 1 base at J, with 17 bases in the middle. In DNA form, the CDR3 reads TGTGCCAGCAGTCAGGGGCGTCTTACTGGGAACACCGGGGAGCTGTTTTTT. Its translation is CASSQGRLTGNTGELFF.

The V gene is TRBV9, the J gene TRBJ2-5; D is possibly TRBD1 (6 bases). The CDR3 has 13 amino acids. Per germline, CDR1 SGDLS and CDR2 YYNGEE. The V end was cut by 0 bases, the J end by 6 bases, with 9 bases between. The CDR3 bases are TGTGCCAGCAGCGTAGAGGGGGTGAAGACCCAGTACTTC. Protein: CASSVEGVKTQYF.

The rearrangement joins TRBV10-3 to TRBJ2-1, with 8 positions matching TRBD1. V was clipped by 4 bases and J by 0 bases; unmatched bases: 11. In germline, CDR1 is ENHRY, CDR2 SYGVKD. The CDR3 has 18 amino acids. CDR3 bases: TGTGCCATCAGTGGTTGGGGACAGGCCCAAAGCTCCTACAATGAGCAGTTCTTC. Amino acids: CAISGWGQAQSSYNEQFF.

In this sample, this clonotype turned up many times. The rearrangement links TRBV7-2 to TRBJ1-1, with a possible D match to TRBD1 (5 bases). Trimming shortened V by 1 base and J by 5 bases, and 14 bases separated the two germline ends. Germline values: CDR1 SGHTA, CDR2 FQGNSA. This CDR3 is 15 amino acids long. CDR3: CASSLVGAGGTEAFF. The CDR3 DNA reads TGTGCCAGCAGCTTAGTCGGGGCGGGCGGGACTGAAGCTTTCTTT.

This clonotype has at least ten counts. V is TRBV28 and J is TRBJ2-3; 10 nucleotides agree with TRBD2. The CDR3 consists of 16 residues. Germline values: CDR1 MDHEN, CDR2 SYDVKM. After removal of 5 bases from V and 3 bases from J, the junction contained 8 bases not matched to a gene. CDR3 nucleotide sequence: TGTGCCAGCAGTCCACCATCTAGCGGGGGAACAGATACGCAGTATTTT. Residues: CASSPPSSGGTDTQYF.